Presented here are 32 T cell receptor beta chains from one specimen sequenced in a study of neoadjuvant nivolumab and ipilimumab in lung cancer. TCRdb's copy holds only in-frame clones and misses some; the assay was immunoSEQ multiplex PCR. This table holds 7,500 to 10,000 clones, around 79% found once. Sequences were derived from adjacent normal lung tissue, sampled after neoadjuvant nivolumab, alone or with ipilimumab, at or shortly before surgery. The receptor source for this set is an adult with non-small cell lung cancer.

This rearrangement joins TRBV29-1 to TRBJ2-7; 7 nucleotides line up with TRBD1. Germline CDR1 SQVTM, CDR2 ANQGSEA. The ends lost 2 bases at V and 3 bases at J; junction bases unmatched: 7. This CDR3 is 14 amino acids long. The CDR3 protein is CSVEINRGYYEQYF. In DNA, the CDR3 is TGCAGCGTTGAAATAAACAGGGGCTACTACGAGCAGTACTTC.

This chain links TRBV25-1 with TRBJ1-2; D might be TRBD1 (5 bases). The CDR3 runs to 12 residues. V was trimmed by 7 bases and J by 8 bases, leaving 14 bases between them. The germline CDR1 and CDR2 sequences are MGHDK and SYGVNS. CDR3 in amino acids: CASTGYEGGYTF. CDR3 DNA: TGTGCCAGCACAGGGTACGAGGGAGGCTACACCTTC.

V is TRBV29-1 and J is TRBJ2-7; D might be TRBD1 or TRBD2, each matching 5 bases. The CDR3 is 11 amino acids. V lost 6 bases and J lost 7, with 13 bases in between. The germline CDR1 and CDR2 sequences are SQVTM and ANQGSEA. The CDR3 sequence: CSVRVTGEQYF. CDR3 nucleotides: TGCAGCGTCAGGGTCACGGGGGAGCAGTACTTC.

The rearrangement joins TRBV18 to TRBJ2-7, with D possibly being TRBD1 (6 bases). The CDR3 is 12 amino acids. Trimming took off 2 bases at V and 4 bases at J, with 6 bases between the two ends. CDR1 and CDR2 (germline): KGHSH, LQKENI. The CDR3 reads CASSPGQYEQYF. The DNA of the CDR3 is TGTGCCAGCTCACCAGGACAGTACGAGCAGTACTTC.

This chain connects TRBV4-1 to TRBJ1-5; D is uncertain. CDR1 is MGHRA and CDR2 is YSYEKL in the germline V gene. CDR3 length equals 14 residues. The ends were cut back, 1 base at V and 7 bases at J, with 11 bases in the middle. The CDR3 loop is CASSQAMGYQPQHF. The CDR3 coding sequence is TGCGCCAGCAGCCAAGCTATGGGGTACCAGCCCCAGCATTTT.

The CDR3 bases are TGCGCCAGCAGCTCCCGGGACGGCGGCGATTATGGCTACACCTTC. This encodes CASSSRDGGDYGYTF. V gene TRBV5-1 combines with J gene TRBJ1-2, with D possibly TRBD1 on 5 matching bases. V gave up 3 bases and J gave up 5 bases, with 17 bases separating them. Germline values: CDR1 SGHRS, CDR2 YFSETQ. CDR3 length equals 15 residues.

The gene calls are TRBV5-1 and TRBJ2-3, with D perhaps matching TRBD2 (7 bases). Germline V lookup: CDR1 SGHRS, CDR2 YFSETQ. Trimming took off 0 bases at V and 2 bases at J, with 13 bases between the two ends. CDR3 length: 16 amino acids. DNA of the CDR3: TGCGCCAGCAGCTTGGACCGGGGGGCCAACACAGATACGCAGTATTTT. Amino acid sequence: CASSLDRGANTDTQYF.

This chain links TRBV10-3 with TRBJ2-7; 16 bases are a match to TRBD2. The CDR3 totals 15 residues. Losses at the gene ends were 6 bases for V and 5 bases for J; bases not matched to a gene: 4. The V gene's germline CDR1 is ENHRY and CDR2 SYGVKD. CDR3 residues: CAIRGTSGGAHEQYF. The CDR3 DNA is TGTGCCATCAGAGGGACTAGCGGGGGGGCCCACGAGCAGTACTTC.

CDR3 loop: CATSSHTTGVYEQYF. Written as DNA, the CDR3 is TGTGCCACCAGCAGTCATACCACAGGGGTCTACGAGCAGTACTTC. The chain couples TRBV15 to TRBJ2-7, with 7 bases fitting TRBD1. Trimming at V came to 3 bases and at J to 3 bases, leaving 8 bases not matched to a gene. The CDR3 spans 15 residues. Germline loops: CDR1 LNHNV, CDR2 YYDKDF (reference sequence).

This clone qualifies as medium-sized. The chain employs TRBV6-5 and TRBJ2-1, with TRBD1 identical over 7 bases. The CDR3 is made up of 15 amino acids. The germline V gene has CDR1 MNHEY and CDR2 SVGAGI. V gave up 5 bases and J gave up 0 bases; unmatched junction bases: 4. This CDR3 reads CASSRSGGSYNEQFF. The CDR3 nucleotides read TGTGCCAGCAGTCGGTCAGGGGGCTCCTACAATGAGCAGTTCTTC.

The chain recombines TRBV5-1 with TRBJ2-5; D gene unclear. V was trimmed by 4 bases and J by 5 bases, leaving 12 bases between them. The CDR3 has 13 amino acids. The germline gives CDR1 SGHRS, CDR2 YFSETQ. For the CDR3, the DNA is TGCGCCAGCAGCCTCGACTGGTGGGAGACCCAGTACTTC. The encoded protein is CASSLDWWETQYF.

This clone was seen only once. CDR3 sequence reads: CASSDSGRRGEQYF. In DNA, the CDR3 is TGTGCCAGCAGTGACAGCGGGCGGCGGGGTGAGCAGTACTTC. V and J are TRBV27 and TRBJ2-7; TRBD2 might be the D (6 bases). The CDR3 covers 14 residues. Germline CDR1 MNHEY, CDR2 SMNVEV (reference sequence). The V end was cut by 5 bases, the J end by 7 bases, with 18 bases between.

This clone has just a few counts. This rearrangement joins TRBV19 to TRBJ2-7, with unresolved D. Looked up from germline, CDR1 is LNHDA and CDR2 is SQIVND (reference sequence). Between the trimmed V and J ends, which lost 4 bases and 6 bases, there was a span of 16 bases. This CDR3 has 14 amino acids. Here the CDR3 reads CASSTSPPTGEQYF. The CDR3 nucleotides read TGTGCCAGTAGTACATCACCGCCGACGGGCGAGCAGTACTTC.

This rearrangement joins TRBV5-4 to TRBJ1-3; D is perhaps TRBD1 (6 bases). CDR1 is SGHNT and CDR2 is YYREEE in the germline V gene (reference sequence). The V end lost 3 bases, the J end lost 6 bases, and 10 bases lay between the germline ends. This CDR3 region has 13 residues. CDR3 in amino acids: CASSSTGLNTIYF. The CDR3, as DNA: TGTGCCAGCAGCTCGACAGGTTTAAACACCATATATTTT. The variable domain in full, with the rest retrieved from reference TRBV5-4 and TRBJ1-3, is ETGVTQSPTHLIKTRGQQVTLRCSSQSGHNTVSWYQQALGQGPQFIFQYYREEENGRGNFPPRFSGLQFPNYSSELNVNALELDDSALYLCASSSTGLNTIYFGEGSWLTVV.

This clone was observed a few times. This CDR3 is CASSPGAGELFF. CDR3 bases: TGTGCCAGCAGCCCAGGTGCCGGGGAGCTGTTTTTT. The rearrangement joins TRBV9 to TRBJ2-2; D remains unclear. The ends were cut back, 4 bases at V and 6 bases at J, with 7 bases in the middle. The CDR3 sequence is 12 residues long. Per the germline V gene, CDR1 is SGDLS and CDR2 is YYNGEE.

This clone is labeled medium-sized. J is TRBJ2-5 and V is TRBV5-1; TRBD2 might be the D (6 bases). The CDR3 extends over 15 amino acids. Germline-derived CDR1 and CDR2 are SGHRS and YFSETQ. The V and J ends lost 7 bases and 5 bases respectively, with 21 bases between them. The CDR3 reads CASWVGLGGEETQYF. The CDR3 nucleotides read TGCGCCAGCTGGGTAGGCCTGGGAGGCGAGGAGACCCAGTACTTC.

The rearrangement joins TRBV6-5 to TRBJ1-1; no clear D. The CDR3 loop spans 13 amino acids. The germline V and J ends were trimmed by 7 bases and 1 base, with 10 bases remaining between them. Germline V gives CDR1 MNHEY, CDR2 SVGAGI. The CDR3 nucleotides are TGTGCCAGCACCTTATGGGGGAACACTGAAGCTTTCTTT. Protein: CASTLWGNTEAFF.

The chain recombines TRBV7-3 with TRBJ2-3; 15 bases are a match to TRBD2. The CDR3 spans 22 residues. V lost 2 bases and J lost 6; bases outside the gene matches: 21. Looked up from germline, CDR1 is SGHTA and CDR2 is FQGTGA. The DNA of the CDR3 is TGTGCCAGCAGCTTAGGGGTCGGCCGGACTAGCGGGGGGGCCGGGATGGGCGATACGCAGTATTTT. Translating it yields CASSLGVGRTSGGAGMGDTQYF.

The V gene is TRBV5-1, the J gene TRBJ2-2; perhaps TRBD2 as D (5 bases). This CDR3 is 13 amino acids long. CDR1 SGHRS and CDR2 YFSETQ come from the germline V gene. Trimming left V 3 bases short and J 5 bases short, with 8 bases between. The CDR3 DNA is TGCGCCAGCAGCTCTCCGGGGACCGGGGAGCTGTTTTTT. Its translation is CASSSPGTGELFF.

This chain uses TRBV6-5 with TRBJ1-4, with D maybe TRBD1 (5 bases). Germline CDR1 and CDR2: MNHEY and SVGAGI. V gave up 10 bases and J gave up 10 bases, with 25 bases separating them. The CDR3 consists of 15 residues. The CDR3, as DNA: TGTGCCAAGTCCCTTAGGGGCAGGTGCCTCCGAAAACTGTTTTTT. This codes for CAKSLRGRCLRKLFF.

The chain carries TRBV27 and TRBJ2-7; 12 bases line up with TRBD2. V was clipped by 5 bases and J by 1 base; unmatched bases: 3. The CDR3 sequence is 15 residues long. Germline V gene sequence: CDR1 MNHEY, CDR2 SMNVEV (reference sequence). CDR3 in amino acids: CASSPGTSGSYEQYF. Written as DNA, the CDR3 is TGTGCCAGCAGTCCAGGGACTAGCGGGTCCTACGAGCAGTACTTC.

The chain is built from TRBV29-1 and TRBJ1-2; no definite D call. The CDR3 has 11 residues. The V gene lost 6 bases and the J gene lost 3 bases, with 8 bases spanning the gap. Germline-derived CDR1 and CDR2 are SQVTM and ANQGSEA. The CDR3 coding sequence is TGCAGCGTCGGACGGGACTATGGCTACACCTTC. Its translation: CSVGRDYGYTF.

The chain is built from TRBV11-1 and TRBJ2-7, with 10 bases that match TRBD2. This CDR3 is 14 amino acids long. V was pared by 5 bases and J by 4 bases, with 5 bases of the junction left unmatched. The germline V gene has CDR1 SGHAT and CDR2 FQDESV (reference sequence). CDR3 region: CASSPSGGRYEQYF. The DNA for the CDR3 is TGTGCCAGCAGCCCTAGCGGGGGCAGGTACGAGCAGTACTTC.

This clone was counted a few times. The CDR3 DNA sequence: TGTGCCAGCAGCTTGGAGGTCCTAGGCGAGCAGTACTTC. It encodes CASSLEVLGEQYF. The chain couples TRBV5-4 to TRBJ2-7; D is undetermined. Trimming cost V 0 bases and J 6 bases, with 10 bases left between them. The germline V gene has CDR1 SGHNT and CDR2 YYREEE (reference sequence). The CDR3 has 13 residues.

The chain joins TRBV6-5 to TRBJ1-2; D call uncertain. CDR1 MNHEY and CDR2 SVGAGI come from the germline V gene. With 4 bases removed from V and 1 base from J, the gap between germline ends came to 7 bases. CDR3 length: 13 residues. The CDR3 bases are TGTGCCAGCAGTTCGGCGGGTAACTATGGCTACACCTTC. Residues: CASSSAGNYGYTF.

V is TRBV7-9 and J is TRBJ1-5; D not resolved. This CDR3 spans 14 amino acids. Germline assignment: CDR1 SEHNR and CDR2 FQNEAQ (reference sequence). The V gene lost 5 bases and the J gene lost 0 bases, with 8 bases spanning the gap. The CDR3 reads CASSPTLSNQPQHF. The CDR3 nucleotides are TGTGCCAGCAGCCCGACACTTAGCAATCAGCCCCAGCATTTT.

CDR3 amino acids: CAWRREGFRTEAFF. In DNA form, the CDR3 reads TGTGCCTGGAGGCGGGAGGGGTTTAGGACTGAAGCTTTCTTT. The chain joins TRBV30 to TRBJ1-1; maybe TRBD1 (5 bases). Trimming left V 3 bases short and J 5 bases short, with 16 bases between. Germline CDR1 is GTSNPN and CDR2 is SVGIG (reference sequence). CDR3 length: 14 amino acids.

This rearrangement joins TRBV5-6 to TRBJ1-6; 9 nucleotides line up with TRBD1. CDR1 and CDR2 from the germline V gene are SGHDT and YYEEEE. V lost 3 bases and J lost 3; bases outside the gene matches: 4. This CDR3 has 16 residues. The CDR3 sequence is CASSWDRELYNSPLHF. CDR3 coding DNA: TGTGCCAGCAGCTGGGACAGGGAACTCTATAATTCACCCCTCCACTTT.

This clone was picked up one time. This chain connects TRBV9 to TRBJ1-1; D may be TRBD1 (6 bases). The CDR3 length is 13 residues. Trimming took 1 base from V and 5 from J, leaving 9 bases between them. Germline V CDR1 and CDR2: SGDLS, YYNGEE. The chain's CDR3 is CASSVRGGTEAFF. CDR3 DNA sequence: TGTGCCAGCAGCGTACGAGGGGGTACTGAAGCTTTCTTT.

The chain employs TRBV2 and TRBJ2-3; tentative D call: TRBD2 (7 bases). The CDR3 length is 14 residues. Germline loops: CDR1 SNHLY, CDR2 FYNNEI. V lost 5 bases, J lost 2 bases, and 11 bases lay in between. CDR3 coding DNA: TGTGCCAGCAGTCGGGGGGCCTTCACAGATACGCAGTATTTT. Protein product: CASSRGAFTDTQYF.

The chain recombines TRBV6-1 with TRBJ2-7, with 10 positions matching TRBD2. The CDR3 runs to 14 residues. Trimming took 5 bases from V and 3 from J; bases not matched to a gene: 4. CDR1 is MNHNS, CDR2 SASEGT, per germline. Here the CDR3 reads CASSKKRGGYEQYF. DNA for the CDR3: TGTGCCAGCAGTAAGAAGCGGGGGGGCTACGAGCAGTACTTC.

J is TRBJ1-2 and V is TRBV5-1; the D is unclear. V was pared by 8 bases and J by 4 bases, with 18 bases between. Per germline, CDR1 SGHRS and CDR2 YFSETQ. This CDR3 has 14 residues. The DNA for the CDR3 is TGCGCCAGTAGCGCTTCGGGCTACGGCTATGGCTACACCTTC. Translating gives CASSASGYGYGYTF.